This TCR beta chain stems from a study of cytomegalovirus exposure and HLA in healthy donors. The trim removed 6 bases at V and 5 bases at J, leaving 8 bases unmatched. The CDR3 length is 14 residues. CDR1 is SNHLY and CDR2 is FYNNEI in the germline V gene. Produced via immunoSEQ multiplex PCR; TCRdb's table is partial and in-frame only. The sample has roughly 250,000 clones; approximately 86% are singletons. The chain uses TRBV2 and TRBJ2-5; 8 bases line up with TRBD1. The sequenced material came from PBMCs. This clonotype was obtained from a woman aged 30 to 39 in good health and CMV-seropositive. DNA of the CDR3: TGTGCCAGCAGGCGGTCAGGGGGCGCGGAGACCCAGTACTTC. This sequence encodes CASRRSGGAETQYF.